The 18 T cell receptor beta chains below were found in one sample sequenced in a study of control samples from healthy donors and cancer patients. Measured with immunoSEQ multiplex PCR; TCRdb has only the in-frame clones, and not every one. Among approximately 150,000 clones listed, approximately 86% were seen once. The sequenced sample consisted of blood. These receptors were obtained from a man aged 18 to 30 in good health.

CDR3 in amino acids: CASSLRAAGTSGANVLTF. The CDR3 DNA sequence: TGTGCCAGCAGTCTAAGGGCTGCCGGGACTTCGGGGGCCAACGTCCTGACTTTC. The chain joins TRBV28 to TRBJ2-6; a weak D match, TRBD2 (6 bases). Germline V lookup: CDR1 MDHEN, CDR2 SYDVKM. V gave up 5 bases and J gave up 4 bases, with 21 bases separating them. The CDR3 consists of 18 residues.

The chain joins TRBV28 to TRBJ2-5; tentative D call: TRBD2 (5 bases). Germline V CDR1 and CDR2: MDHEN, SYDVKM. This CDR3 region has 14 residues. V was pared by 2 bases and J by 5 bases, with 12 bases between. CDR3 protein: CASSLMHRRETQYF. The DNA of the CDR3 is TGTGCCAGCAGTTTAATGCACCGGAGGGAGACCCAGTACTTC.

The V gene is TRBV7-2, the J gene TRBJ2-7, with D perhaps matching TRBD1 (5 bases). CDR1 and CDR2 (germline): SGHTA, FQGNSA. V was trimmed by 0 bases and J by 6 bases, leaving 15 bases between them. CDR3 size: 15 residues. For the CDR3, the DNA is TGTGCCAGCAGCTTAGCGGCGGCAGGGCGAAGCGAGCAGTACTTC. It yields the protein CASSLAAAGRSEQYF.

The chain joins TRBV2 to TRBJ2-2, with TRBD2 matching over 8 bases. Trimming took 8 bases from V and 3 from J; bases not matched to a gene: 5. Germline-derived CDR1 and CDR2 are SNHLY and FYNNEI. The CDR3 sequence is 14 residues long. The CDR3 reads CASLSGRHTGELFF. The CDR3 region has the DNA TGTGCCAGCTTGAGCGGGAGACACACCGGGGAGCTGTTTTTT.

The V and J genes are TRBV28 and TRBJ1-3; D remains ambiguous. CDR1 and CDR2 (germline): MDHEN, SYDVKM. This CDR3 has 15 amino acids. The V and J ends lost 6 bases and 6 bases respectively, with 18 bases between them. CDR3 nucleotides: TGTGCCAGCAGCAAAAGACCGGGGAGGGAAAACACCATATATTTT. Its protein product is CASSKRPGRENTIYF.

In DNA form, the CDR3 reads TGTGCCAGCAGCAACGGAGGGACTGACTCCTACGAGCAGTACTTC. Translated, it gives CASSNGGTDSYEQYF. V gene TRBV21-1 combines with J gene TRBJ2-7; TRBD2 reflects the table's D call only, with no check against the DNA. TRBV21-1 is a pseudogene. CDR3 length: 15 amino acids.

This chain uses TRBV7-2 with TRBJ1-4; tentative D call: TRBD1 (6 bases). In germline, CDR1 is SGHTA, CDR2 FQGNSA. The germline V and J ends were trimmed by 5 bases and 8 bases, with 12 bases remaining between them. The CDR3 has 13 amino acids. This CDR3 is CASSARQGEKLFF. CDR3 nucleotide sequence: TGTGCCAGCAGCGCGCGCCAGGGGGAAAAACTGTTTTTT.

The gene calls are TRBV11-1 and TRBJ2-5; D might be TRBD1 or TRBD2, each matching 5 bases. V was trimmed by 4 bases and J by 5 bases, leaving 11 bases between them. In germline, CDR1 is SGHAT, CDR2 FQDESV (reference sequence). This CDR3 spans 13 amino acids. The CDR3: CASSWGPRETQYF. In DNA form, the CDR3 reads TGTGCCAGCAGCTGGGGACCTCGGGAGACCCAGTACTTC.

The gene calls are TRBV7-9 and TRBJ1-5, with D hard to call. The V gene's germline CDR1 is SEHNR and CDR2 FQNEAQ (reference sequence). The germline V and J ends were trimmed by 6 bases and 2 bases, with 11 bases remaining between them. The CDR3 contains 14 residues. CDR3 sequence: CASSFEGGNQPQHF. The CDR3 DNA is TGTGCCAGCAGTTTTGAGGGTGGCAATCAGCCCCAGCATTTT.

In its sample, this clone was seen a few times. The V call is TRBV5-6, the J call TRBJ2-6; D is possibly TRBD1 or TRBD2 (6 bases each). The germline gives CDR1 SGHDT, CDR2 YYEEEE. The V end was cut by 3 bases, the J end by 2 bases, with 12 bases between. The CDR3 totals 16 residues. CDR3 in amino acids: CASSSGAGAGANVLTF. The CDR3 bases are TGTGCCAGCAGCTCGGGGGCTGGGGCTGGGGCCAACGTCCTGACTTTC.

This chain links TRBV10-3 with TRBJ1-5; tentative D call: TRBD1 (5 bases). This CDR3 is 17 amino acids long. Between the trimmed V and J ends, which lost 11 bases and 0 bases, there was a span of 23 bases. Germline CDR1 and CDR2: ENHRY and SYGVKD. CDR3: CAAKSPGGAFSNQPQHF. CDR3 sequence (DNA): TGTGCCGCGAAGTCCCCGGGAGGGGCCTTTAGCAATCAGCCCCAGCATTTT.

The chain uses TRBV9 and TRBJ2-5; D is perhaps TRBD2 (5 bases). Trimming left V 0 bases short and J 2 bases short, with 5 bases between. From germline, CDR1 is SGDLS and CDR2 YYNGEE. CDR3 size: 13 residues. CDR3 sequence reads: CASSVAGQETQYF. CDR3 DNA sequence: TGTGCCAGCAGCGTAGCGGGGCAAGAGACCCAGTACTTC.

The chain links TRBV4-1 to TRBJ2-5; D remains unclear. Trimming left V 0 bases short and J 13 bases short, with 15 bases between. The V gene's germline CDR1 is MGHRA and CDR2 YSYEKL. This CDR3 comprises 13 residues. CDR3 nucleotide sequence: TGCGCCAGCAGCCAAGAACTGTTGTCTTACAGGTACTTC. It codes for CASSQELLSYRYF.

The rearrangement joins TRBV3-1 (or the pseudogene TRBV3-2) to TRBJ2-7; D call uncertain. V lost 1 base and J lost 0, with 19 bases in between. Per the germline V gene, CDR1 is LGHDT and CDR2 is YNNKEL (reference sequence). The CDR3 runs to 18 residues. The CDR3 DNA is TGTGCCAGCAGCCAAGTAAGCCTATATATACCGAGCTCCTACGAGCAGTACTTC. Its translation is CASSQVSLYIPSSYEQYF.

J is TRBJ2-7 and V is TRBV6-5, with 8 bases lining up with TRBD1. V dropped 2 bases and J dropped 4; count of bases not matched to a gene: 4. Looked up from germline, CDR1 is MNHEY and CDR2 is SVGAGI. The CDR3 extends over 14 amino acids. This CDR3 is CASSYTGGGYEQYF. As DNA, the CDR3 is TGTGCCAGCAGTTACACAGGGGGAGGTTACGAGCAGTACTTC.

This clone was observed a handful of times. The chain links TRBV3-1 (or the pseudogene TRBV3-2) to TRBJ1-5; D remains unclear. Germline CDR1 reads LGHDT; CDR2 reads YNNKEL (reference sequence). The CDR3 runs to 15 residues. Trimming cost V 0 bases and J 6 bases, with 12 bases left between them. Here the CDR3 DNA reads TGTGCCAGCAGCCAAGATGTGAGCGACGGTCAGCCCCAGCATTTT. This translates into CASSQDVSDGQPQHF.

This clone has more than one count but fewer than ten. V gene TRBV7-2 combines with J gene TRBJ1-2, with a possible D match to TRBD1 (5 bases). Between the trimmed V and J ends, which lost 1 base and 10 bases, there was a span of 10 bases. CDR3 length: 12 residues. The germline V gene has CDR1 SGHTA and CDR2 FQGNSA. The CDR3 region is CASSLGRGLYTF. In DNA form, the CDR3 reads TGTGCCAGCAGCTTAGGTCGGGGCCTCTACACCTTC.

The chain recombines TRBV10-3 with TRBJ2-7; the D is unclear. V was shortened by 6 bases and J by 7 bases, with 13 bases between the two germline ends. Germline V CDR1 and CDR2: ENHRY, SYGVKD. This CDR3 has 12 residues. The CDR3 spells CAISEDRSEQYF. In nucleotides, the CDR3 is TGTGCCATCAGCGAAGACCGGAGTGAGCAGTACTTC.